Listed here are 17 T cell receptor beta chains from one sample, sequenced in a study of blood T cells in healthy people across ages. A sample-barcoded 5' primer and a J-beta primer mix were used in a second PCR of roughly 6 to 11 cycles. A single record per CDR3 protein comes from TCRdb applying MiXCR to the 5' RACE reads. The sample carries some 1.5 million distinct CDR3 sequences, approximately 30% recorded once. The sequenced sample consisted of blood. Every receptor here comes from a woman in her thirties in good health.

The chain joins TRBV20-1 to TRBJ1-1; D perhaps matches TRBD1 (5 bases). V was pared by 7 bases and J by 4 bases, with 16 bases between. The V gene's germline CDR1 is DFQATT and CDR2 SNEGSKA (reference sequence). The CDR3 is made up of 13 amino acids. The CDR3 is CSDTGRPGTEAFF. The CDR3 coding sequence is TGCAGTGATACGGGACGGCCGGGCACTGAAGCTTTCTTT.

The sample holds many counts of this clonotype. The V gene is TRBV29-1, the J gene TRBJ2-6; tentatively, D is TRBD2 (6 bases). Germline V gene lookup returns CDR1 SQVTM and CDR2 ANQGSEA. This CDR3 region has 14 residues. The V and J ends lost 4 bases and 2 bases respectively, with 9 bases between them. CDR3: CSVGGGAGANVLTF. CDR3 coding DNA: TGCAGCGTTGGAGGAGGGGCTGGGGCCAACGTCCTGACTTTC. Looking up the rest from reference TRBV29-1 and TRBJ2-6 gives the full variable domain: SAVISQKPSRDICQRGTSLTIQCQVDSQVTMMFWYRQQPGQSLTLIATANQGSEATYESGFVIDKFPISRPNLTFSTLTVSNMSPEDSSIYLCSVGGGAGANVLTFGAGSRLTVL.

As to this clonotype: This sequence may be a read error, since a much larger clone differs from it by one base. V and J are TRBV12-3 or TRBV12-4 and TRBJ2-3; no clear D. The CDR3 extends over 15 amino acids. Trimming pared 6 bases from V and 2 bases from J, leaving 15 bases between. The CDR3 here is CASSPAPDDTDTQYF. The CDR3 DNA follows: TGTGCCAGCAGCCCCGCCCCAGACGACACAGATACGCAGTATTTT.

The chain links TRBV7-9 to TRBJ2-3; D is possibly TRBD1 (6 bases). V shed 2 bases and J shed 2 bases, with 11 bases lying between them. Germline values: CDR1 SEHNR, CDR2 FQNEAQ (reference sequence). The CDR3 loop spans 15 amino acids. The CDR3: CASSLRGLVTDTQYF. The CDR3 DNA sequence: TGTGCCAGCAGCTTAAGGGGGTTGGTCACAGATACGCAGTATTTT.

This clonotype was observed a handful of times. The chain uses TRBV6-5 and TRBJ2-7; D uncertain. CDR3 size: 13 residues. V gave up 0 bases and J gave up 7 bases, with 10 bases separating them. The germline gives CDR1 MNHEY, CDR2 SVGAGI. The CDR3 nucleotides read TGTGCCAGCAGTTACTCTAGATTCAGTGAGCAGTACTTC. Amino acid sequence: CASSYSRFSEQYF.

There are many counts of this clonotype. CDR3 nucleotides: TGTGCCAGCAGTCCCGGGACAGAGACCTACGAGCAGTACTTC. Residues: CASSPGTETYEQYF. The rearrangement links TRBV18 to TRBJ2-7; 7 bases fit TRBD1. Losses at the gene ends were 8 bases for V and 2 bases for J; bases not matched to a gene: 9. The germline V gene encodes CDR1 KGHSH and CDR2 LQKENI. The CDR3 totals 14 residues.

V is TRBV9 and J is TRBJ2-7; 8 bases agree with TRBD2. The DNA end lines up better with TRBJ2-5; the J call may be wrong. Per germline, CDR1 SGDLS and CDR2 YYNGEE. CDR3 length: 17 amino acids. The CDR3, as DNA: TGTGCCAGCAGCGTAGCCTCGGGACTAGTGGGAGTAGAGACCCAGTACTTC. Its protein product is CASSVASGLVGVETQYF.

This clonotype was recorded at least ten times. This chain joins TRBV6-5 and TRBJ2-5, with 11 bases aligning to TRBD2. V lost 6 bases and J lost 2; bases outside the gene matches: 8. Germline V gene sequence: CDR1 MNHEY, CDR2 SVGAGI. The CDR3 spans 16 residues. CDR3 amino acids: CASSKPSGGLQETQYF. DNA of the CDR3: TGTGCCAGCAGCAAACCTAGCGGGGGGTTACAAGAGACCCAGTACTTC.

This chain links TRBV4-3 with TRBJ1-2, with D hard to call. Trimming stripped 1 base from V and 8 bases from J, with 11 bases between. Germline CDR1 and CDR2: LGHNA and YSLEER. This CDR3 is 13 amino acids long. CDR3 sequence (DNA): TGCGCCAGCAGCCAAGTCGGCGCCTACGGCTACACCTTC. It translates to CASSQVGAYGYTF.

This chain connects TRBV11-2 to TRBJ1-1; 7 positions match TRBD1. CDR3 length: 14 residues. J gave up 4 bases and V 1 base, and 3 bases lay outside the gene matches. Germline values: CDR1 SGHAT, CDR2 FQNNGV. CDR3 loop: CASSLVTGVTEAFF. In DNA, the CDR3 is TGTGCCAGCAGCTTAGTTACAGGGGTCACTGAAGCTTTCTTT.

This clonotype occurred many times. The chain employs TRBV29-1 and TRBJ2-1, with TRBD2 matching 13 bases. Germline lookup yields CDR1 SQVTM and CDR2 ANQGSEA. Trimming took 6 bases from V and 6 from J; bases not matched to a gene: 2. The CDR3 covers 13 residues. DNA for the CDR3: TGCAGCGTCGGACTAGCGGGAGTCAATGAGCAGTTCTTC. The encoded protein is CSVGLAGVNEQFF.

There are a few counts of this clonotype. The J gene is TRBJ2-1, the V gene TRBV6-6; 8 bases agree with TRBD1. After removal of 2 bases from V and 6 bases from J, the junction contained 9 bases not matched to a gene. Germline V gene lookup returns CDR1 MNHNY and CDR2 SVGAGI (reference sequence). CDR3 size: 16 residues. CDR3 DNA: TGTGCCAGCAGTTACCCAGGCGGGACAGGCCCCAATGAGCAGTTCTTC. It translates to CASSYPGGTGPNEQFF.

Notes on this clonotype: A much larger clonotype is one base distant, so this may be a read error. The chain uses TRBV12-3 or TRBV12-4 and TRBJ1-4; a weak D match, TRBD1 (5 bases). Trimming removed 3 bases at V and 5 bases at J, with 10 bases between. The CDR3 is made up of 14 amino acids. CDR3 loop: CASSLQGVNEKLFF. Here the CDR3 DNA reads TGTGCCAGCAGTTTGCAGGGTGTCAATGAAAAACTGTTTTTT.

The V gene is TRBV7-9, the J gene TRBJ2-1; 11 bases are a match to TRBD2. V dropped 5 bases and J dropped 6; count of bases not matched to a gene: 3. Germline CDR1 reads SEHNR; CDR2 reads FQNEAQ (reference sequence). The CDR3 spans 14 residues. CDR3 in DNA: TGTGCCAGCAGCGTGACTAGCGGGGTCAATGAGCAGTTCTTC. As protein: CASSVTSGVNEQFF.

This clonotype was recorded once. The rearrangement links TRBV12-3 or TRBV12-4 to TRBJ1-3; a possible D gene is TRBD1 (6 bases). Deletions cut 6 bases from V and 0 bases from J, with 15 bases between. CDR3 length: 16 residues. CDR3 nucleotides: TGTGCCAGCAGCCTCTCAGCACAGGGCTCTGGAAACACCATATATTTT. Protein sequence: CASSLSAQGSGNTIYF.

This rearrangement joins TRBV25-1 to TRBJ2-1; maybe TRBD2 (5 bases). Trimming removed 10 bases from V and 5 bases from J, with 21 bases in between. CDR1 and CDR2 (germline): MGHDK, SYGVNS. This CDR3 spans 15 amino acids. This CDR3 reads CATTLTRVSNNEQFF. As DNA, the CDR3 is TGTGCCACCACACTTACGCGGGTGTCTAACAATGAGCAGTTCTTC.

This clonotype was picked up many times. The V call is TRBV5-1, the J call TRBJ1-2; D is unresolved. This CDR3 is 13 amino acids long. Germline-derived CDR1 and CDR2 are SGHRS and YFSETQ. V was clipped by 0 bases and J by 8 bases, with 11 bases between them. CDR3 protein: CASSLGDGVGYTF. CDR3 sequence (DNA): TGCGCCAGCAGCTTGGGAGACGGGGTCGGCTACACCTTC.